One TCR beta chain is described in this entry. Its target is not known. The entry originates in a study of cytomegalovirus exposure and HLA in healthy donors. About the research overall: In an early release, HLA-typed donors contributed 90 million or so unique TCR sequences.

Points from the study as a whole: Relative to equally common others, HLA-associated TCR beta chains showed greater clonal expansion in a later analysis.

Researchers ran the PCR with 60 Vbeta and 13 Jbeta primers. Study processing details: The count from a later analysis was some 80 million unique TCR beta chains, some 9.9 million of them shared. TCRdb's table, derived via immunoSEQ multiplex PCR, lists solely in-frame clones and lacks some. V, J and clone size are taken as reported in that table, and D and trimming were inferred from the DNA itself. The table for this sample gives around 150,000 clones. This TCR derives from an older woman in good health and CMV-seronegative. The sequenced sample was PBMCs.

CDR3 region: CASTPLPLTNNEQYF. In DNA form, the CDR3 reads TGTGCCAGCACCCCGCTACCTCTGACTAACAACGAGCAGTACTTC. V gene TRBV5-6 combines with J gene TRBJ2-7, with a tentative D call TRBD2 (5 bases). V was shortened by 6 bases and J by 5 bases, with 21 bases between the two germline ends. The germline V gene has CDR1 SGHDT and CDR2 YYEEEE. The CDR3 loop spans 15 amino acids.